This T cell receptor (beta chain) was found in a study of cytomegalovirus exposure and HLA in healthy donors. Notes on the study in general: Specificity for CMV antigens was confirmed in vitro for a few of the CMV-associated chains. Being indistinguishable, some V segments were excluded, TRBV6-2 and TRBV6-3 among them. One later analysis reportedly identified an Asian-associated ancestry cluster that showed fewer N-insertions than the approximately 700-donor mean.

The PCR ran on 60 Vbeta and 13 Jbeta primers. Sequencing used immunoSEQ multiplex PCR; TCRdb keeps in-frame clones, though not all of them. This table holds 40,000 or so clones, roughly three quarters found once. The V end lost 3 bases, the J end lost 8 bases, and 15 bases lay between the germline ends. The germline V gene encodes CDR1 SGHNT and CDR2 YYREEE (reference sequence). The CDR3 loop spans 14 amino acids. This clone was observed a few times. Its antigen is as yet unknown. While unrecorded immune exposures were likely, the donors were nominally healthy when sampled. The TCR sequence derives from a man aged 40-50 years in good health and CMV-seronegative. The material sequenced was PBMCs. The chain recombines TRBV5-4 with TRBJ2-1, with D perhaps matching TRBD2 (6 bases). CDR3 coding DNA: TGTGCCAGCAGCTCGGCGGGGCCCTGGGATGAGCAGTTCTTC. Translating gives CASSSAGPWDEQFF.